The present T cell receptor beta chain was sequenced within a study of T cells in localized non-small cell lung cancer. Study results and caveats: Heterogeneity cannot be ruled out, as sequencing used one tumor region only.

This clone showed up just a few times. Its matching antigen is unknown. TCRdb's copy holds only in-frame clones and misses some; the assay was immunoSEQ multiplex PCR. The repertoire includes 5,500 to 6,500 clones, approximately 40% of them detected once, and approximately 9.3% sits in the top ten. CDR1 is MGHRA and CDR2 is YSYEKL in the germline V gene. V trimming: 0 bases; J trimming: 3 bases; junction bases outside the gene matches: 6. This CDR3 has 16 amino acids. The chain is built from TRBV4-1 and TRBJ2-3; 7 bases are a match to TRBD1. The material sequenced was lung tumor tissue, taken before any cancer treatment. The receptor was derived from a woman aged 40-69 years with stage II squamous cell lung carcinoma. The CDR3 DNA reads TGCGCCAGCAGCCAAGATGCCGACAGGGCAACAGATACGCAGTATTTT. It codes for CASSQDADRATDTQYF.